The T cell receptor beta chain described here comes from a study of siplizumab effects on memory and regulatory T cells. Points from the study as a whole: Siplizumab gave mappable alloreactive CD4+ clones an average Treg-derived fraction of roughly 72%, against 25% to 30% in controls.

About this clone: Its antigen is unknown.

The CDR3 length is 17 residues. This table comes from immunoSEQ multiplex PCR, and its TCRdb copy is limited to in-frame clones, with some not included. This table holds some 100,000 clones, around 97% found once. This TCR was sampled from a human donor in good health. Sequenced input: naive CD4+ T cells sorted from blood. The V gene is TRBV21-1, the J gene TRBJ1-1. TRBV21-1 is a recognized pseudogene. The chain's CDR3 is CASSNGGTPDYKTEAFF. In nucleotides, the CDR3 is TGTGCCAGCAGCAACGGGGGGACCCCAGACTACAAAACTGAAGCTTTCTTT.